The subject of this entry is one T cell receptor beta chain. The data derive from a study of cytomegalovirus exposure and HLA in healthy donors. The V end lost 5 bases, the J end lost 2 bases, and 12 bases lay between the germline ends. This CDR3 spans 14 amino acids. Per germline, CDR1 SGHVS and CDR2 FQNEAQ. PCR primers comprised 60 Vbeta and 13 Jbeta primers. Repertoires were generated with immunoSEQ multiplex PCR, while TCRdb's copy carries only in-frame clones and drops some. Seen here are roughly 100,000 clones, 76% observed once, and the top ten hold around 10%. The rearrangement links TRBV7-8 to TRBJ1-2, with D perhaps TRBD1 (6 bases). The source material was PBMCs. This receptor was taken from a woman between 18 and 29 years old in good health and CMV-seropositive. CDR3 bases: TGTGCCAGCAGCAACCGGGACATAAACTATGGCTACACCTTC. Amino acids: CASSNRDINYGYTF.